This passage covers 16 T cell receptor beta chains from one sample sequenced in a study of OX40 agonist ivuxolimab in advanced cancers. Assay: immunoSEQ multiplex PCR; the TCRdb copy retains only in-frame clones and omits some. This sample has about 70,000 clones, with 80% to 90% found just once. The sequencing used CD4+ or CD8+ T cells sorted from blood, collected in a trial of the OX40 agonist ivuxolimab. These receptors all stem from an adult with an advanced solid tumor such as melanoma, head and neck, liver or kidney cancer.

V is TRBV5-1 and J is TRBJ1-1; D is unresolved. The germline V and J ends were trimmed by 1 base and 7 bases, with 11 bases remaining between them. Per germline, CDR1 SGHRS and CDR2 YFSETQ. This CDR3 has 13 residues. This CDR3 reads CASSLPASGEAFF. In nucleotides, the CDR3 is TGCGCCAGCAGCTTGCCCGCTAGTGGTGAAGCTTTCTTT.

The chain carries TRBV7-3 and TRBJ2-1; possibly TRBD2 for D (6 bases). Per germline, CDR1 SGHTA and CDR2 FQGTGA. The CDR3 has 15 amino acids. The V and J ends lost 4 bases and 3 bases respectively, with 13 bases between them. This chain's CDR3 is CASSSNFGGYNEQFF. DNA for the CDR3: TGTGCCAGCAGCTCCAATTTCGGGGGCTACAATGAGCAGTTCTTC.

The chain combines TRBV6-5 with TRBJ1-6; possible D gene TRBD1, 5 bases. The CDR3 loop spans 12 amino acids. CDR1 and CDR2 (germline): MNHEY, SVGAGI. V was pared by 7 bases and J by 8 bases, with 9 bases between. CDR3 nucleotides: TGTGCCAGCACGGGGCCAGATTCACCCCTCCACTTT. Amino acids: CASTGPDSPLHF.

Details on this clone: The same CDR3 arises from other DNA sequences in this sample as well. The gene calls are TRBV6-5 and TRBJ2-7; 7 positions agree with TRBD1. The CDR3 consists of 14 residues. Trimming took 5 bases from V and 2 from J; bases not matched to a gene: 6. Germline V lookup: CDR1 MNHEY, CDR2 SVGAGI. This chain's CDR3 is CASSQDRFPYEQYF. The DNA for the CDR3 is TGTGCCAGCAGTCAGGACAGGTTTCCCTACGAGCAGTACTTC.

This clone was counted once. The V and J genes are TRBV28 and TRBJ1-4; 10 bases map to TRBD1. With 5 bases clipped from V and 5 bases from J, the junction kept 14 bases outside the gene matches. CDR3 length equals 18 residues. Germline assignment: CDR1 MDHEN and CDR2 SYDVKM. In DNA form, the CDR3 reads TGTGCCAGCAGTGCCAACCCCGGGACAGGGGAACGGAATGAAAAACTGTTTTTT. Residues: CASSANPGTGERNEKLFF.

This rearrangement joins TRBV2 to TRBJ2-1; 7 bases are shared with TRBD2. Germline CDR1 and CDR2: SNHLY and FYNNEI. J gave up 3 bases and V 8 bases, and 7 bases lay outside the gene matches. The CDR3 length is 14 residues. CDR3 nucleotide sequence: TGTGCCAGCGACTGGGGGGGGATCTACAATGAGCAGTTCTTC. The encoded protein is CASDWGGIYNEQFF.

The chain couples TRBV28 to TRBJ1-2; 8 positions match TRBD1. The germline V gene encodes CDR1 MDHEN and CDR2 SYDVKM. Unmatched junction bases numbered 23, after V lost 4 bases and J lost 7 bases. The CDR3 loop spans 19 amino acids. DNA of the CDR3: TGTGCCAGCAGTTCCCCTGGGGGGGACAGGACCATTTTGGGAGGTGGCTACACCTTC. Its protein product is CASSSPGGDRTILGGGYTF.

The rearrangement links TRBV5-1 to TRBJ1-2, with a weak D call TRBD1 (6 bases). Trimming cost V 0 bases and J 4 bases, with 28 bases left between them. The CDR3 totals 20 residues. Germline assignment: CDR1 SGHRS and CDR2 YFSETQ. This chain's CDR3 is CASSLDWGQTGRRGSYGYTF. As DNA, the CDR3 is TGCGCCAGCAGCTTGGATTGGGGGCAGACAGGCCGGAGGGGTAGCTATGGCTACACCTTC.

The rearrangement links TRBV6-5 to TRBJ2-2; no clear D gene. V shed 7 bases and J shed 2 bases, with 8 bases lying between them. Germline loops: CDR1 MNHEY, CDR2 SVGAGI. The CDR3 extends over 13 amino acids. CDR3 sequence reads: CASIRVNTGELFF. DNA for the CDR3: TGTGCCAGCATCCGCGTAAACACCGGGGAGCTGTTTTTT.

The chain employs TRBV27 and TRBJ2-3; no clear D. Germline V gives CDR1 MNHEY, CDR2 SMNVEV (reference sequence). The CDR3 is made up of 14 amino acids. Trimming removed 1 base at V and 4 bases at J, with 9 bases between. This CDR3 is CASSLYRHSDTQYF. CDR3 nucleotides: TGTGCCAGCAGTTTATATCGCCACTCAGATACGCAGTATTTT.

The genes are TRBV18 and TRBJ1-1; D remains ambiguous. CDR1 and CDR2 (germline): KGHSH, LQKENI. With 5 bases removed from V and 3 bases from J, the gap between germline ends came to 10 bases. The CDR3 loop spans 13 amino acids. CDR3 nucleotide sequence: TGTGCCAGCTCAGACCAAGAAGACACTGAAGCTTTCTTT. Its translation is CASSDQEDTEAFF.

A remark on this clone: One end of the junction fails to match germline, which may point to a read error. The identical CDR3 is also encoded by other nucleotide sequences in the sample. The gene calls are TRBV27 and TRBJ2-2; the D gene is possibly TRBD2 (5 bases). This CDR3 is 13 amino acids long. Germline CDR1 is MNHEY and CDR2 is SMNVEV (reference sequence). The CDR3 sequence is CASRDSNTGELFF. CDR3 DNA sequence: TGTGCCAGCAGGGATTCGAACACCGGGGAACTGTTTTTT.

This chain connects TRBV7-3 to TRBJ1-3, with a tentative D call TRBD1 (6 bases). CDR3 length: 15 residues. V lost 5 bases, J lost 4 bases, and 15 bases lay in between. Germline-derived CDR1 and CDR2 are SGHTA and FQGTGA. The CDR3 bases are TGTGCCAGCAGCCTCGGAGGGGGTCTCGGAAACACCATATATTTT. Its translation is CASSLGGGLGNTIYF.

The chain recombines TRBV18 with TRBJ2-4, with D uncertain. CDR3 size: 13 residues. Germline V gives CDR1 KGHSH, CDR2 LQKENI. V lost 4 bases and J 4 bases, leaving 8 bases between the germline ends. CDR3 amino acids: CASSLLEKNIQYF. The CDR3 DNA sequence: TGTGCCAGCTCACTCCTAGAAAAAAACATTCAGTACTTC. Based on the CDR3 plus reference TRBV18 and TRBJ2-4, the full variable domain is NAGVMQNPRHLVRRRGQEARLRCSPMKGHSHVYWYRQLPEEGLKFMVYLQKENIIDESGMPKERFSAEFPKEGPSILRIQQVVRGDSAAYFCASSLLEKNIQYFGAGTRLSVL.

The chain uses TRBV6-1 and TRBJ2-3, with 7 bases aligning to TRBD1. J lost 1 base, V lost 5 bases, and 3 bases had no gene match. The germline V gene has CDR1 MNHNS and CDR2 SASEGT. The length of the CDR3 is 14 residues. CDR3 in amino acids: CASSLDRGTDTQYF. Written as DNA, the CDR3 is TGTGCCAGCAGTCTCGACAGGGGCACAGATACGCAGTATTTT.

The chain recombines TRBV19 with TRBJ1-1; 9 bases fit TRBD1. Trimming at V came to 2 bases and at J to 4 bases, leaving 11 bases not matched to a gene. Germline V CDR1 and CDR2: LNHDA, SQIVND (reference sequence). This CDR3 contains 17 residues. As DNA, the CDR3 is TGTGCCAGTAGTATAAGTTCCGGACAGGGGTATTCCACTGAAGCTTTCTTT. It is translated as CASSISSGQGYSTEAFF.